This record covers a single T cell receptor beta chain. Its antigen remains unknown. Researchers made TCR cDNA using 5'RACE template switching, and this step added a universal primer site and UMIs. TCRdb independently ran MiXCR on the 5' RACE reads; one entry per CDR3 protein. The profile shows a few hundred thousand distinct CDR3 sequences, under 5% of them singletons. This specimen belongs to a study of T cells after yellow fever vaccination. Findings and limits, study-wide: Compared with primary, the secondary response was weaker and peaked at day 5, not 15.

CDR3 length: 15 residues. J lost 0 bases, V lost 10 bases, and 8 bases had no gene match. From germline, CDR1 is KGHSH and CDR2 LQKENI. The starting material was PBMCs, obtained 5 days after the yellow fever booster vaccination. The receptor's source is a man younger than 35 who received the YFV17D yellow fever vaccine. The chain recombines TRBV18 with TRBJ2-3; 9 positions agree with TRBD1. The CDR3 loop reads CATGTGITSTDTQYF. For the CDR3, the DNA is TGTGCCACCGGGACAGGGATCACTAGCACAGATACGCAGTATTTT.